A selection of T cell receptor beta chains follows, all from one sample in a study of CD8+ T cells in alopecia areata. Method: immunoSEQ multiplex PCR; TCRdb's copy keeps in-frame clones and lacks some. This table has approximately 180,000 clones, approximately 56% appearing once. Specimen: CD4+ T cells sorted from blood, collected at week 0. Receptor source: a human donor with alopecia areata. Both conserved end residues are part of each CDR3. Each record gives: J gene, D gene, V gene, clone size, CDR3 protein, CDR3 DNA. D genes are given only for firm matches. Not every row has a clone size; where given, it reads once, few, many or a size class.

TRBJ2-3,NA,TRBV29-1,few,CSVEAPLTDTQYF,TGCAGCGTTGAAGCCCCCCTCACAGATACGCAGTATTTT
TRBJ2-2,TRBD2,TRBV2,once,CASMTSGNTGELFF,TGTGCCAGCATGACTAGCGGAAACACCGGGGAGCTGTTTTTT
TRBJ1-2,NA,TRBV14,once,CASSQEQVTYGYTF,TGTGCCAGCAGCCAAGAACAGGTTACCTATGGCTACACCTTC
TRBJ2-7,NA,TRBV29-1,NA,CSVVSQVYEQYF,TGCAGCGTTGTGAGTCAGGTGTACGAGCAGTACTTC
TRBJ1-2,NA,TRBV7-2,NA,CASSFRQEEGGYTF,TGTGCCAGCAGCTTTCGACAGGAGGAGGGTGGCTACACCTTC
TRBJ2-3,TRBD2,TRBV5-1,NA,CASSLSTSGGADTQYF,TGCGCCAGCAGCTTATCGACTAGCGGGGGTGCAGATACGCAGTATTTT
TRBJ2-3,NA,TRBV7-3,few,CATRAAEGRGTQYF,TGTGCTACCCGTGCGGCGGAAGGGCGGGGTACGCAGTATTTT
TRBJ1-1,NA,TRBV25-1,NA,CASSEGGLPEAFF,TGTGCCAGCAGTGAAGGAGGTCTCCCCGAAGCTTTCTTT
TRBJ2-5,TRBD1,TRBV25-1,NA,CASSVGDSRETQYF,TGTGCCAGCAGTGTGGGGGACAGTAGGGAGACCCAGTACTTC
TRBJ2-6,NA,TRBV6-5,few,CASSPPSGANVLTF,TGTGCCAGCAGCCCACCTTCTGGGGCCAACGTCCTGACTTTC
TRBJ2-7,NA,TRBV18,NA,CASSQTASYEQYF,TGTGCCAGCTCACAGACGGCTTCCTACGAGCAGTACTTC
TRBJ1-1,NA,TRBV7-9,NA,CASSSAWNTEAFF,TGTGCCAGCAGCTCAGCCTGGAACACTGAAGCTTTCTTT
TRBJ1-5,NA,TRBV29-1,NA,CSVGYTRNQPQHF,TGCAGCGTTGGTTACACCCGCAATCAGCCCCAGCATTTT
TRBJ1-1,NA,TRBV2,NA,CASSRGTEAFF,TGTGCCAGCAGCCGGGGGACTGAAGCTTTCTTT
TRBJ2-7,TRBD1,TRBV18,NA,CASSLGQGLSYEQYF,TGTGCCAGCTCACTGGGACAGGGCCTCTCCTACGAGCAGTACTTC
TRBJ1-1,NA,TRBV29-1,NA,CSVDSGGSTEAFF,TGCAGCGTTGATTCGGGCGGGAGCACTGAAGCTTTCTTT
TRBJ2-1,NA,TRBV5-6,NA,CASSLSLMSGAGNEQFF,TGTGCCAGCAGCTTGTCGTTGATGTCAGGGGCAGGCAATGAGCAGTTCTTC
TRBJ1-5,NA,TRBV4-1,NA,CASSPGDNNQPQHF,TGCGCCAGCAGCCCGGGTGACAACAATCAGCCCCAGCATTTT
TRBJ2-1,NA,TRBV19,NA,CASGPRTLYNEQFF,TGTGCCAGTGGGCCCCGGACACTTTACAATGAGCAGTTCTTC
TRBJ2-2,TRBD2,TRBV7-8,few,CASSKRGLAGSHGELFF,TGTGCCAGCAGCAAAAGAGGGCTAGCGGGGAGTCACGGGGAGCTGTTTTTT
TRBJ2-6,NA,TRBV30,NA,CAWSADRLTAPKANVLTF,TGTGCCTGGAGTGCCGACCGCCTGACAGCGCCAAAGGCCAACGTCCTGACTTTC
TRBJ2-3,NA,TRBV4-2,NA,CASSQDPRGGRDTQYF,TGTGCCAGCAGCCAAGATCCGAGGGGGGGCCGGGATACGCAGTATTTT
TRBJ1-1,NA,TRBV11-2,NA,CASSFGRSNEAFF,TGTGCCAGCAGTTTCGGACGGTCGAACGAAGCTTTCTTT
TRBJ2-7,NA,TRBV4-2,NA,CASSQASGSYEQYF,TGTGCCAGCAGCCAAGCGTCAGGGTCCTACGAGCAGTACTTC
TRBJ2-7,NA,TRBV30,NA,CAWSSLNPDEQYF,TGTGCCTGGAGTTCACTAAACCCGGACGAGCAGTACTTC
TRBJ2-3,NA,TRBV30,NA,CAWKYGYTDTQYF,TGTGCCTGGAAATACGGCTACACAGATACGCAGTATTTT
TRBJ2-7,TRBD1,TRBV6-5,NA,CASSYGQGAVGEQYF,TGTGCCAGCAGTTACGGTCAGGGGGCAGTCGGTGAGCAGTACTTC
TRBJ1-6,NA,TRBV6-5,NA,CASSMTAGGGSPLHF,TGTGCCAGCAGTATGACGGCAGGTGGGGGTTCACCCCTCCACTTT
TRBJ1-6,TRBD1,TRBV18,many,CASSLGQGSSPLHF,TGTGCCAGCTCACTGGGACAGGGCTCTTCACCCCTCCACTTT
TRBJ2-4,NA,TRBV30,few,CAYAIAKNIQYF,TGTGCCTATGCCATAGCCAAAAACATTCAGTACTTC
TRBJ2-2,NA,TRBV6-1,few,CASSRYGGELFF,TGTGCCAGCAGCCGGTACGGCGGGGAGCTGTTTTTT
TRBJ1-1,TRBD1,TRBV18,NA,CASSPYMGQLNTEAFF,TGTGCCAGCTCACCCTACATGGGACAGCTGAACACTGAAGCTTTCTTT
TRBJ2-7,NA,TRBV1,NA,CTSSKLAGGDYEQYF,TGCACCAGCAGCAAACTAGCGGGGGGGGACTACGAGCAGTACTTC
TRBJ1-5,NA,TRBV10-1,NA,CASSENTDQPQHF,TGCGCCAGCAGTGAGAACACGGATCAGCCCCAGCATTTT
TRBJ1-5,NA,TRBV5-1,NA,CASSLEGRGQPQHF,TGCGCCAGCAGCTTGGAGGGAAGAGGGCAGCCCCAGCATTTT
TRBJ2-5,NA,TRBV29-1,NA,CSVDMTPGDQETQYF,TGCAGCGTTGACATGACCCCGGGGGACCAAGAGACCCAGTACTTC
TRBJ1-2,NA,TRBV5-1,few,CASSLVPWGAGYGYTF,TGCGCCAGCAGCTTGGTCCCTTGGGGCGCCGGCTATGGCTACACCTTC
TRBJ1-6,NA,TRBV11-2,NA,CASSLTANSPLHF,TGTGCCAGCAGCTTGACAGCAAATTCACCCCTCCACTTT
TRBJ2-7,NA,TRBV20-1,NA,CSASEALEQYF,TGCAGTGCTAGTGAGGCGCTCGAGCAGTACTTC
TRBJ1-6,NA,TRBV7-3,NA,CASSFGTDNSPLHF,TGTGCCAGCAGCTTTGGGACGGATAATTCACCCCTCCACTTT
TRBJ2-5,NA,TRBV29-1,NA,CSVRASEGETQYF,TGCAGCGTACGGGCCTCGGAGGGGGAGACCCAGTACTTC